The next 27 T cell receptor beta chains were all read from a single sample in a study of regulatory T cells in long-lasting Graves disease. Arm-PCR with iRepertoire HTBI primers amplified the CDR3 regions for these TCR beta libraries. Via MiXCR, TCRdb re-called the multiplex PCR reads, giving one row per CDR3 protein. The sample shows 500,000 to 700,000 distinct CDR3 sequences, about 30% of them seen only once. Time point defined: persistent/refractory GD, antithyroid drugs over 5 years with positive TRAb. The TCR library used RNA extracted from PBMCs. Here the sequenced sample was peripheral blood mononuclear cells (PBMCs), taken when the disease was refractory, from a patient treated with antithyroid drugs. Receptor source: a female donor with Graves disease.

Ten or more counts support this clonotype. The chain recombines TRBV10-1 with TRBJ2-5, with 7 bases aligning to TRBD2. The CDR3 is 15 amino acids. Germline V gives CDR1 WNHNN, CDR2 SYGVQD (reference sequence). The J segment lost 4 bases and the V segment lost 0 bases, leaving 5 bases of the junction unmatched. CDR3 protein: CASSESAGMGETQYF. CDR3 coding DNA: TGCGCCAGCAGTGAGTCAGCGGGAATGGGAGAGACCCAGTACTTC.

The table lists this clonotype with a few counts. The chain recombines TRBV27 with TRBJ2-5, with D hard to call. From germline, CDR1 is MNHEY and CDR2 SMNVEV (reference sequence). V dropped 8 bases and J dropped 4 bases, with 11 bases sitting between them. CDR3 length equals 12 residues. This CDR3 is CASVLVRETQYF. CDR3 DNA sequence: TGTGCCAGCGTGTTAGTTCGAGAGACCCAGTACTTC.

This clonotype has at least ten counts. The V gene is TRBV7-3, the J gene TRBJ1-2, with D possibly being TRBD1 (6 bases). The CDR3 totals 13 residues. The V end was cut by 2 bases, the J end by 7 bases, with 11 bases between. CDR1 SGHTA and CDR2 FQGTGA come from the germline V gene. In DNA form, the CDR3 reads TGTGCCAGCAGCTTACAACAGGGTGGTGGCTACACCTTC. Amino acid sequence: CASSLQQGGGYTF.

The chain is built from TRBV7-3 and TRBJ2-3, with D possibly being TRBD1 (5 bases). The end of the DNA aligns better with TRBJ2-1, so the J call may be wrong. The germline V gene has CDR1 SGHTA and CDR2 FQGTGA. The CDR3 has 15 amino acids. CDR3 protein: CASSLERGFYNEQFF. In DNA, the CDR3 is TGTGCCAGCAGCTTAGAAAGGGGATTCTACAATGAGCAGTTCTTC.

Many counts were recorded for this clonotype. The chain recombines TRBV27 with TRBJ1-1; a possible D gene is TRBD1 (5 bases). There are 14 residues in the CDR3. With 5 bases removed from V and 5 bases from J, the gap between germline ends came to 15 bases. CDR1 and CDR2 (germline): MNHEY, SMNVEV (reference sequence). The CDR3 region is CASSPRQSRTEAFF. CDR3 coding DNA: TGTGCCAGCAGTCCCCGACAGAGCAGGACTGAAGCTTTCTTT.

The V call is TRBV20-1, the J call TRBJ2-7, with a weak D call TRBD1 (5 bases). This CDR3 contains 13 residues. V was trimmed by 8 bases and J by 7 bases, leaving 21 bases between them. From germline, CDR1 is DFQATT and CDR2 SNEGSKA (reference sequence). The CDR3 nucleotides read TGCAGTACGACGGACATGAATGCGGTTGAGCAGTACTTC. This encodes CSTTDMNAVEQYF.

This clonotype came up a few times. The rearrangement uses TRBV29-1 and TRBJ1-1, with D perhaps matching TRBD1 (5 bases). This CDR3 has 12 residues. Germline V lookup: CDR1 SQVTM, CDR2 ANQGSEA. The V end was cut by 6 bases, the J end by 4 bases, with 12 bases between. DNA of the CDR3: TGCAGCGTCGCGGCAGGGCTCACTGAAGCTTTCTTT. Translating gives CSVAAGLTEAFF.

This clonotype was counted a few times. The chain couples TRBV20-1 to TRBJ1-2; D is possibly TRBD1 (5 bases). Germline-derived CDR1 and CDR2 are DFQATT and SNEGSKA (reference sequence). Trimming cost V 0 bases and J 3 bases, with 11 bases left between them. There are 14 residues in the CDR3. CDR3: CSARDQDIDYGYTF. CDR3 sequence (DNA): TGCAGTGCTAGAGACCAGGACATCGACTATGGCTACACCTTC.

This clonotype was seen a handful of times. The chain carries TRBV3-1 and TRBJ2-2; D is possibly TRBD2 (6 bases). Per germline, CDR1 LGHDT and CDR2 YNNKEL (reference sequence). The CDR3 loop spans 15 amino acids. V shed 4 bases and J shed 7 bases, with 16 bases lying between them. CDR3 in DNA: TGTGCCAGCAGCCCTTTCCGGGAGAGGTTCGGGGAGCTGTTTTTT. Translated, it gives CASSPFRERFGELFF.

The chain recombines TRBV6-2 or TRBV6-3 with TRBJ1-1; D possibly corresponds to TRBD1 (6 bases). This CDR3 has 15 residues. Deletions cut 6 bases from V and 1 base from J, with 15 bases between. The germline V gene encodes CDR1 MNHEY and CDR2 SVGEGT. CDR3 DNA sequence: TGTGCCAGCAGAGGATCACCGGGACAGAACACTGAAGCTTTCTTT. Protein product: CASRGSPGQNTEAFF.

The chain is built from TRBV5-6 and TRBJ1-3, with D possibly being TRBD1 (5 bases). The CDR3 runs to 16 residues. Germline assignment: CDR1 SGHDT and CDR2 YYEEEE. V lost 2 bases and J lost 2, with 14 bases in between. CDR3 bases: TGTGCCAGCAGCTTATATTATTCAGGGACTGGAAACACCATATATTTT. This sequence encodes CASSLYYSGTGNTIYF.

The chain employs TRBV6-2 or TRBV6-3 and TRBJ1-5; D is perhaps TRBD1 (5 bases). V was pared by 7 bases and J by 1 base, with 11 bases between. Germline CDR1 is MNHEY and CDR2 is SVGEGT. The CDR3 loop spans 14 amino acids. CDR3 nucleotides: TGTGCCAGCAACCCTCAGGGAAGCAATCAGCCCCAGCATTTT. Translated: CASNPQGSNQPQHF.

About this clonotype itself: It may be a read error: a sequence one base away is much more abundant. The chain employs TRBV12-3 or TRBV12-4 and TRBJ1-6; no reliable D call. This CDR3 spans 13 amino acids. V was trimmed by 2 bases and J by 7 bases, leaving 6 bases between them. The CDR3 sequence is CASSLFENSPLHF. The CDR3 DNA reads TGTGCCAGCAGTTTATTCGAAAATTCACCCCTCCACTTT.

As to this clonotype: The final CDR3 position lacks the conserved phenylalanine or tryptophan, pointing to a likely read error. The chain carries TRBV7-9 and TRBJ1-3; D not certain. The V gene's germline CDR1 is SEHNR and CDR2 FQNEAQ (reference sequence). The CDR3 is made up of 13 amino acids. The germline V and J ends were trimmed by 3 bases and 0 bases, with 3 bases remaining between them. CDR3 loop: CASSLGSGNTIYC. The CDR3 nucleotides are TGTGCCAGCAGCTTGGGCTCTGGAAACACCATATATTGT.

This clonotype was found a few times. V is TRBV28 and J is TRBJ1-4, with TRBD1 matching 7 bases. Germline values: CDR1 MDHEN, CDR2 SYDVKM. The V and J ends lost 4 bases and 4 bases, in that order; junction bases with no gene match: 12. This CDR3 has 17 residues. The CDR3 sequence is CASSSQGRGPINEKLFF. Here the CDR3 DNA reads TGTGCCAGCAGTTCACAGGGGAGGGGACCAATTAATGAAAAACTGTTTTTT.

This clonotype showed up many times. This chain uses TRBV15 with TRBJ2-7, with D perhaps matching TRBD2 (6 bases). The CDR3 loop spans 14 amino acids. CDR1 is LNHNV, CDR2 YYDKDF, per germline (reference sequence). V was shortened by 4 bases and J by 3 bases, with 13 bases between the two germline ends. DNA for the CDR3: TGTGCCACCAGCACCTGGGGCGGGGACTACGAGCAGTACTTC. Amino acid sequence: CATSTWGGDYEQYF. Full variable domain (outside the CDR3, taken from reference TRBV15 and TRBJ2-7): DAMVIQNPRYQVTQFGKPVTLSCSQTLNHNVMYWYQQKSSQAPKLLFHYYDKDFNNEADTPDNFQSRRPNTSFCFLDIRSPGLGDTAMYLCATSTWGGDYEQYFGPGTRLTVT.

This chain connects TRBV7-9 to TRBJ2-5; 7 nucleotides align to TRBD1. Germline V gene data show CDR1 as SEHNR and CDR2 as FQNEAQ (reference sequence). CDR3 length: 17 amino acids. V was clipped by 4 bases and J by 4 bases; unmatched bases: 15. The DNA for the CDR3 is TGTGCCAGCAGCTCCTACAGGGGTTCGTCGCTATCAGAGACCCAGTACTTC. Its protein product is CASSSYRGSSLSETQYF.

This clonotype has only a few counts. J is TRBJ2-7 and V is TRBV7-2, with TRBD2 matching over 8 bases. The length of the CDR3 is 16 residues. The V gene's germline CDR1 is SGHTA and CDR2 FQGNSA. The V gene end was trimmed by 1 base and the J gene end by 4 bases; junction bases not matched to a gene: 9. CDR3 nucleotide sequence: TGTGCCAGCAGCTTAGGAGGTAGCGGGGCAACTTACGAGCAGTACTTC. This codes for CASSLGGSGATYEQYF. Combining the CDR3 with reference TRBV7-2 and TRBJ2-7 gives the whole variable domain GAGVSQSPSNKVTEKGKDVELRCDPISGHTALYWYRQSLGQGLEFLIYFQGNSAPDKSGLPSDRFSAERTGGSVSTLTIQRTQQEDSAVYLCASSLGGSGATYEQYFGPGTRLTVT.

Remarks on this clonotype: One junction end disagrees with the germline gene, perhaps due to a read error. The chain has TRBV7-2 and TRBJ1-5; the match to TRBD1 covers 8 bases. Germline CDR1 and CDR2: SGHTA and FQGNSA. The CDR3 is made up of 15 amino acids. CDR3 in amino acids: CASSPGTGSNRPQHF. In DNA form, the CDR3 reads TGTGCCAGCAGCCCCGGGACAGGCAGCAATCGGCCCCAGCATTTT.

The chain links TRBV10-2 to TRBJ2-7; 11 nucleotides line up with TRBD2. Looked up from germline, CDR1 is WSHSY and CDR2 is SAAADI. CDR3 length: 15 residues. Trimming took 2 bases from V and 7 from J; bases not matched to a gene: 7. CDR3 loop: CASSEVAGGLDEQYF. The CDR3 region has the DNA TGCGCCAGCAGTGAGGTAGCGGGAGGGTTGGATGAGCAGTACTTC.

This clonotype turned up a few times. V gene TRBV29-1 combines with J gene TRBJ1-1; D is ambiguous. The CDR3 is 14 residues long. From germline, CDR1 is SQVTM and CDR2 ANQGSEA. V gave up 4 bases and J gave up 0 bases, with 12 bases separating them. In DNA, the CDR3 is TGCAGCGTTGCGGGTACGTCCATGAACACTGAAGCTTTCTTT. This codes for CSVAGTSMNTEAFF.

The count of this clonotype is one. The J gene is TRBJ1-1, the V gene TRBV12-3 or TRBV12-4; 11 nucleotides agree with TRBD1. This CDR3 has 14 amino acids. The junction had 4 bases not matched to a gene; V was cut back by 6 bases and J by 4 bases. CDR3 bases: TGTGCCAGCAGAGGACAGGGGGCGATCACTGAAGCTTTCTTT. This encodes CASRGQGAITEAFF.

The chain carries TRBV5-6 and TRBJ1-1; D remains ambiguous. CDR1 is SGHDT, CDR2 YYEEEE, per germline. The CDR3 totals 14 residues. With 3 bases removed from V and 11 bases from J, the gap between germline ends came to 20 bases. This CDR3 is CASSSDLNWIGAFF. CDR3 DNA sequence: TGTGCCAGCAGCTCAGACCTGAACTGGATAGGGGCTTTCTTT.

This chain joins TRBV29-1 and TRBJ2-2, with 13 bases identical to TRBD2. V lost 6 bases and J lost 8; bases outside the gene matches: 9. This CDR3 has 15 residues. Germline V CDR1 and CDR2: SQVTM, ANQGSEA. The CDR3 here is CSVARPGLAGGELFF. CDR3 nucleotides: TGCAGCGTCGCGAGACCGGGACTAGCGGGAGGGGAGCTGTTTTTT.

Turning to this clonotype: A far larger clone lies a single base away; this is likely a read error. CDR3 nucleotides: TGTGCCAGCAACTTAAGTTCCGGACTCTATGGCTACACCTTC. The encoded protein is CASNLSSGLYGYTF. This chain joins TRBV2 and TRBJ1-2, with D unresolved. Germline CDR1 SNHLY, CDR2 FYNNEI. CDR3 length: 14 amino acids. The ends were cut back, 7 bases at V and 4 bases at J, with 16 bases in the middle. Variable domain in full (rest from reference TRBV2 and TRBJ1-2): EPEVTQTPSHQVTQMGQEVILRCVPISNHLYFYWYRQILGQKVEFLVSFYNNEISEKSEIFDDQFSVERPDGSNFTLKIRSTKLEDSAMYFCASNLSSGLYGYTFGSGTRLTVV.

The chain joins TRBV28 to TRBJ1-2; unclear D gene. Germline V lookup: CDR1 MDHEN, CDR2 SYDVKM. CDR3 length: 12 residues. V was pared by 5 bases and J by 1 base, with 5 bases between. CDR3 loop: CASSAYNYGYTF. As DNA, the CDR3 is TGTGCCAGCAGTGCTTATAACTATGGCTACACCTTC.

The chain links TRBV11-1 to TRBJ1-2; 7 bases agree with TRBD1. Germline CDR1 and CDR2: SGHAT and FQDESV (reference sequence). Unmatched junction bases numbered 3, after V lost 2 bases and J lost 6 bases. The CDR3 has 13 amino acids. The CDR3, as DNA: TGTGCCAGCAGCTTAACAGGGGTCCATGGCTACACCTTC. This codes for CASSLTGVHGYTF.